This T cell receptor beta chain originates from a study of blood T cells in healthy people across ages. The study's findings and limits: Donor CMV status was unknown, possibly confounding expanded clonotype changes. Across the age range, TCR beta diversity per million T cells fell in a roughly linear way. Naive T cell percentage strongly correlated with TCR beta diversity.

The germline V gene encodes CDR1 DFQATT and CDR2 SNEGSKA (reference sequence). This CDR3 has 16 residues. V was cut by 2 bases and J by 0 bases, with 11 bases left in between. Worth noting for this clonotype: Its antigen is still unknown.

Combining a sample-barcoded 5' primer with a J-beta primer mix, a second PCR ran for roughly 7 to 11 cycles. From the 5' RACE reads, TCRdb called clonotypes with MiXCR, one entry per CDR3 protein. This table has about 1.6 million distinct CDR3 sequences, roughly a third appearing once. The sequencing sample was made of blood. This TCR derives from a woman aged 25 to 39 in good health. The rearrangement joins TRBV20-1 to TRBJ1-6; the D is unclear. Written as DNA, the CDR3 is TGCAGTGCTAGACCTGACCGAAACTCCTATAATTCACCCCTCCACTTT. It is translated as CSARPDRNSYNSPLHF.